This record covers a single TCR beta chain. Its cognate antigen has yet to be identified. There are no base qualities to consult, and no much larger clone falls within one base. The donors were healthy, HIV-negative adults who had no recently reported acute infections or vaccinations. Every donor was a Caucasian adult residing in Nashville, Tennessee, USA. CD4+ T cells were enriched by magnetic negative selection; naive cells were then positively selected on CD45RA, and the negative fraction formed the memory subset. Blood was collected by leukapheresis, and PBMCs were isolated by Ficoll-Histopaque density gradient centrifugation and then cryopreserved in liquid nitrogen vapor phase. Purity and quantity of every magnetically sorted T cell population were checked by analytical flow cytometry. Genomic DNA was isolated from every sorted fraction and measured by UV absorbance on a Nanodrop 2000c. TCR CDR3 regions were amplified from genomic DNA by multiplex PCR using the deep immunoSEQ assay. For each cell subset, the extracted genomic DNA was distributed evenly across all wells of several immunoSEQ 96-well plates, and each plate served as one replicate. Each replicate PCR for sorted subsets received around 0.2 ug genomic DNA, equal to 28,000 or so T cell genomes. Purified libraries were measured with a Qubit 3.0 fluorometer, size-checked on a Bioanalyzer 2100, and measured again with the KAPA Library Quantification kit. Each immunoSEQ 96-well plate was sequenced on its own single-read 150-cycle Illumina NextSeq 550 flow cell. Concerning the study's data processing: Because the immunoSEQ output held only junctional sequences and lacked quality scores, the filtering could not match the filtering applied to full-length reads. Sequences were annotated with PyIR, a Python wrapper for IgBLAST v1.9, and V/J genes and CDR3 were assigned using IMGT germline references. Reads were removed for weak V/J assignments (E-value above 1e-6), missing CDR3, stop codons, out-of-frame junctions, or ambiguous translated residues. V3J clonotypes were defined as sequences sharing an identical inferred V gene, J gene, and CDR3 amino acid sequence. The percentage overlap between two repertoires was calculated by dividing the number of shared unique clonotypes by the size of the smaller repertoire. RTK rarefaction, the Chao1 estimator, and Recon v2.1 estimates of unobserved clonotypes were used to assess repertoire richness. OLGA was used to compute generation probabilities for all TCRbeta clonotypes that the gDNA method yielded from a few donors. Entries here come from immuneACCESS through TCRdb and include only in-frame sequences with V and J called. Some clones fail to appear in such tables; in the studies checked, an unresolved V gene covers under half of the shortfall, and the cause of the remainder is unknown. The V and J calls and clone size are taken from that table; D and trimming were inferred from the DNA. The sample profile shows roughly 2,500,000 clones; approximately 94% of them were found once. About 0.38% of the sample comes from the top ten.

The CDR3 goes from the cysteine to the phenylalanine over 17 residues. The kept DNA is CDR3 alone, 51 bases in frame from the first base. CDR1 and CDR2 are read off the germline V gene as SGHTA and FQGTGA. Trimmed from V: 3 bases; trimmed from J: 6 bases; junction bases lacking a gene match: 10. The sample comes from a study of shared clonotypes between healthy human individuals (dated by TCRdb to 2018 to 2020). About the study as a whole: The cohort included a few men and two women between 18 and 49 years of age. Between about 0.94 and 8.9 billion PBMCs per donor were obtained by leukapheresis. To increase sequencing depth and limit assay-specific biases, TCR repertoire library preparation and sequencing were carried out by different laboratories using diverse techniques. The study deeply sequenced blood TCR repertoires of five healthy adults to estimate repertoire size and the extent of clonotype sharing between individuals. For each donor, CD4 naive and CD4 memory were each given three plates, CD8 naive was given two plates, and CD8 memory was given one plate. The investigation overall reported the following: Across a few donors, 5% to 6% of naive CD4, more than 3% of naive CD8, roughly 2.3% of memory CD4, and approximately 0.4% of memory CD8 clonotypes were shared. Rarefaction of sorted-subset datasets indicated incomplete sequencing despite the large sequencing depth. Naive subsets generally had larger estimated clonotype richness than memory subsets did. Clonotypes shared by all four sorted-subset donors showed higher generation probabilities than non-shared clonotypes. The genetic and exposure-history diversity represented was limited by the small number of donors. Sampling was restricted to blood, and TCR repertoires in tissue are likely to differ from TCR repertoires in blood. Pairwise subsampling indicated that sequencing depth was expected to affect the degree of clonotype sharing among donors.

The specimen was naive CD4+ T cells from PBMCs. What the cell subset or site label conveys for this sample: CD45RA+ positively selected. Here the chain combines TRBV7-3 and TRBJ2-3, with TRBD2 identical over 12 junction bases. The source of this sequence is a man between 18 and 35 years old in good health. Some clones in this sample may be carry-over from other donors' samples. In nucleotides, the sequence is TGTGCCAGCAGCTTCCACTCTACTAGCGGGAGGATTGATACGCAGTATTTT. This is translated as CASSFHSTSGRIDTQYF.